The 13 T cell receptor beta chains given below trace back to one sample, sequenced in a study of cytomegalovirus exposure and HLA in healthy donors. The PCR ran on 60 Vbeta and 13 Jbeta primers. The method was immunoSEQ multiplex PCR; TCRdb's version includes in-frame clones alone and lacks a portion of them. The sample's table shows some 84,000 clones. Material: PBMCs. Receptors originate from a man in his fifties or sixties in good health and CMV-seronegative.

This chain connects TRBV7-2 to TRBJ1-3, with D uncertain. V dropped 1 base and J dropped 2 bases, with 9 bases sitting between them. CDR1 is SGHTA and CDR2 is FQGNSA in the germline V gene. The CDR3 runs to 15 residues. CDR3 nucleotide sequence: TGTGCCAGCAGCTTAGAGCACGGGGCTGGAAACACCATATATTTT. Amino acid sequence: CASSLEHGAGNTIYF.

The CDR3 protein is CASSQLSGGASGTDTQYF. For the CDR3, the DNA is TGTGCCAGCTCCCAACTCAGCGGGGGGGCCTCCGGCACAGATACGCAGTATTTT. The chain joins TRBV18 to TRBJ2-3, with 10 bases lining up with TRBD2. The V and J ends lost 6 bases and 1 base, in that order; junction bases with no gene match: 13. CDR1 is KGHSH, CDR2 LQKENI, per germline. The CDR3 is 18 residues long.

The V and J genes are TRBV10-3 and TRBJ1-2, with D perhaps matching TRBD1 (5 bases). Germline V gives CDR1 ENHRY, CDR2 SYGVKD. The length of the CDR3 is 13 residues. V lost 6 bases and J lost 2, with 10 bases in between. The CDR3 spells CAISATENYGYTF. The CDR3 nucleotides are TGTGCCATCAGCGCGACAGAGAACTATGGCTACACCTTC.

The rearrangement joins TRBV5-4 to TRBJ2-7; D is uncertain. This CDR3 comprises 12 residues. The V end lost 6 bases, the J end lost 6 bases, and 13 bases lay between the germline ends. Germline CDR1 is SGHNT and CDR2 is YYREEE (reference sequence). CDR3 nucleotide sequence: TGTGCCAGCAACTTCGTCGGGTCCGAGCAGTACTTC. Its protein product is CASNFVGSEQYF.

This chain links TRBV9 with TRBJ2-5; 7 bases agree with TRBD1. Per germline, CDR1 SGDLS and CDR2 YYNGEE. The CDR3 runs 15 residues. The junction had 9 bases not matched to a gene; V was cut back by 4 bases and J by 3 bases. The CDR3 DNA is TGTGCCAGCAGCATATCCGGGACAGCTAAAGAGACCCAGTACTTC. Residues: CASSISGTAKETQYF.

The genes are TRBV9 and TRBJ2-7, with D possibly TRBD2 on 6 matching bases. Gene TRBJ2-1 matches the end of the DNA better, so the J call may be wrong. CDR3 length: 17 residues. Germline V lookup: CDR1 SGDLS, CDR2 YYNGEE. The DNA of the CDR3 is TGTGCCAGCAGCGTCGGGGACTTGTCAACTCTGAGGAATGAGCAGTTCTTC. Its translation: CASSVGDLSTLRNEQFF.

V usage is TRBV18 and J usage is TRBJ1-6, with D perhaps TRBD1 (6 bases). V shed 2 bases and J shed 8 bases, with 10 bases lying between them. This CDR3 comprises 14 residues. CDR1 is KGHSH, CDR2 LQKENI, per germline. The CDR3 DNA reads TGTGCCAGCTCACCATCAGGGGTTGATTCACCCCTCCACTTT. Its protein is CASSPSGVDSPLHF.

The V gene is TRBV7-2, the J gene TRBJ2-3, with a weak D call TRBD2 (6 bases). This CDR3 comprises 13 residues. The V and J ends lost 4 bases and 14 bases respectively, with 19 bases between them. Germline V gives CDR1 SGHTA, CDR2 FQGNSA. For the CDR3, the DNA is TGTGCCAGCAGCTCGCAAGGGCGGGGCCTCGGGTATTTT. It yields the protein CASSSQGRGLGYF.

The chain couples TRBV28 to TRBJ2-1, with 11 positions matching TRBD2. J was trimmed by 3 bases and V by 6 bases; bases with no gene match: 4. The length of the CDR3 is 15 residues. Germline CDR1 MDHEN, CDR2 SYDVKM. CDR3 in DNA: TGTGCCAGCAGGACTAGCGGGGATTTCTACAATGAGCAGTTCTTC. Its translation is CASRTSGDFYNEQFF. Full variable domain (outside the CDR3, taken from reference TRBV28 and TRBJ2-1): DVKVTQSSRYLVKRTGEKVFLECVQDMDHENMFWYRQDPGLGLRLIYFSYDVKMKEKGDIPEGYSVSREKKERFSLILESASTNQTSMYLCASRTSGDFYNEQFFGPGTRLTVL.

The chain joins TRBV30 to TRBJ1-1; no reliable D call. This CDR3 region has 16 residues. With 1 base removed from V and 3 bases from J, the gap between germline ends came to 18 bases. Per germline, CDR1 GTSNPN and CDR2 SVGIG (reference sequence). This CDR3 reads CAWSGTLGVRDTEAFF. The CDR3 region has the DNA TGTGCCTGGAGTGGGACTTTGGGAGTCCGGGACACTGAAGCTTTCTTT.

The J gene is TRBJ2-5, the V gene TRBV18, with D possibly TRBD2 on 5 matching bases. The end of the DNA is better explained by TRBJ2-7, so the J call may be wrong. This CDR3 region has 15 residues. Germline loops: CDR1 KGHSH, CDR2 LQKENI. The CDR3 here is CASSPGSGRDYEQYF. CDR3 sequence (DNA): TGTGCCAGCTCACCAGGGTCCGGTCGGGACTACGAGCAGTACTTC.

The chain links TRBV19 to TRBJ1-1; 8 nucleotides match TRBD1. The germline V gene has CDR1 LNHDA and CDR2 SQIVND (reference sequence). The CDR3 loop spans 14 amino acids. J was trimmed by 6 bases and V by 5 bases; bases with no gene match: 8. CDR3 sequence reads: CASSLSRTGPEAFF. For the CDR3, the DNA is TGTGCCAGTAGTCTTTCCAGGACAGGGCCTGAAGCTTTCTTT.

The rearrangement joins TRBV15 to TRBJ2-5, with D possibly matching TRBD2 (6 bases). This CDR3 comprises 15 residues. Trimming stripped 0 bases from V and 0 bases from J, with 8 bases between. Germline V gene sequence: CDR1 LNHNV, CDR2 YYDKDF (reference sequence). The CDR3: CATSRDGTHQETQYF. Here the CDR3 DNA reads TGTGCCACCAGCAGAGACGGGACTCACCAAGAGACCCAGTACTTC.